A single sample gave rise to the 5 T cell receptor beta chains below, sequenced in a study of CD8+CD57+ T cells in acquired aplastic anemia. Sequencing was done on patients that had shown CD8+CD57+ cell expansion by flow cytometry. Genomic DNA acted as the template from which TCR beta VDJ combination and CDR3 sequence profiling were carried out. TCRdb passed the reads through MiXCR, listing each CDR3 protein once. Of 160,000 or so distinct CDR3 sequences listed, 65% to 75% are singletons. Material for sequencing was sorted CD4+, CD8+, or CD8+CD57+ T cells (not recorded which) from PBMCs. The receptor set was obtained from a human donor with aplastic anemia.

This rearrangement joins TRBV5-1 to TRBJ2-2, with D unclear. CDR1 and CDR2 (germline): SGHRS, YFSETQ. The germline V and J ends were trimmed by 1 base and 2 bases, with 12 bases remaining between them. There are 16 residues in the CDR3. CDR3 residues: CASSLRSAINTGELFF. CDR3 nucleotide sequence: TGCGCCAGCAGCTTGAGGTCAGCTATTAACACCGGGGAGCTGTTTTTT.

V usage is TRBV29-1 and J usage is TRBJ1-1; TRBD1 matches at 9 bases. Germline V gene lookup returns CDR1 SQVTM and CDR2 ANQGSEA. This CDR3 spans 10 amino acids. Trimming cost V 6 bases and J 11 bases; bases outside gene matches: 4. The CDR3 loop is CSVLGTGAFF. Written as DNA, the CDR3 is TGCAGCGTGCTGGGGACAGGGGCTTTCTTT.

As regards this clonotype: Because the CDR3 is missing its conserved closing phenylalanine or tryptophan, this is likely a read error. CDR3 nucleotide sequence: TGTGCCAGTAGTAACCGGACCTTAGGCGGGACCCAGTACTCC. Translating it yields CASSNRTLGGTQYS. The V and J genes are TRBV19 and TRBJ2-5; D is undetermined. The CDR3 loop spans 14 amino acids. The germline gives CDR1 LNHDA, CDR2 SQIVND (reference sequence). With 4 bases removed from V and 7 bases from J, the gap between germline ends came to 16 bases.

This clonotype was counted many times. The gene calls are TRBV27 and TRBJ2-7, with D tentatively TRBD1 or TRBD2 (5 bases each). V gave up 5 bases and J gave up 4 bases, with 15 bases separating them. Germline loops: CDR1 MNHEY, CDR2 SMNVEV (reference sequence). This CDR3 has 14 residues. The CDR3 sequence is CASSHGTRSYEQYF. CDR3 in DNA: TGTGCCAGCAGTCACGGGACCCGGAGTTACGAGCAGTACTTC.

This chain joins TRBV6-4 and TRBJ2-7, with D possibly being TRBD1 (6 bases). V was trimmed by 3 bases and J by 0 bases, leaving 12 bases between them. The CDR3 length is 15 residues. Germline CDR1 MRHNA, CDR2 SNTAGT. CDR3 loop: CASSEGWGPSYEQYF. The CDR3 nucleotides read TGTGCCAGCAGTGAAGGTTGGGGGCCCTCCTACGAGCAGTACTTC.